This is a list of T cell receptor beta chains from one sample in a study of cytomegalovirus exposure and HLA in healthy donors. The assay was immunoSEQ multiplex PCR, and TCRdb's table has in-frame clones only and misses some. The table lists roughly 67,000 clones, around 80% of them singletons. The specimen was PBMCs. The receptors come from a man aged 35 to 55 in good health and CMV-seronegative. CDR3s include the opening cysteine and the closing phenylalanine or tryptophan.

TRBV4-1,TRBJ1-1,CASSHRWGQVDTEAFF
TRBV6-5,TRBJ2-2,CASTFAGELFF
TRBV9,TRBJ2-3,CASSEGGSTDTQYF
TRBV27,TRBJ1-1,CASSPWTGLVGTEAFF
TRBV19,TRBJ2-4,CASSTGELLAKNIQYF
TRBV7-2,TRBJ2-3,CASSLIGVGSGVDTQYF
TRBV6-5,TRBJ1-1,CASIKTGNTEAFF
TRBV9,TRBJ2-3,CASSPVVAGLADTQYF
TRBV6-5,TRBJ2-2,CASRLGLTNAGELFF
TRBV6-4,TRBJ1-5,CASSQGSNQPQHF
TRBV5-8,TRBJ2-7,CASSLRYEQYF
TRBV20-1,TRBJ1-1,CSAKRGTEAFF
TRBV7-3,TRBJ1-2,CASSPGTGLSNYGYTF
TRBV11-2,TRBJ2-2,CASSLAGAGTGELFF
TRBV6-1,TRBJ2-3,CASSENGQGTDTQYF
TRBV19,TRBJ1-1,CASSPNPYIEAFF
TRBV28,TRBJ1-5,CASTPPMGAILGDQPQHF
TRBV5-4,TRBJ2-6,CASSYGGGHRNYSGANVLTF
TRBV14,TRBJ2-1,CASSHNPGLAGVYNEQFF
TRBV6-1,TRBJ1-1,CASSDMWTGSTEAFF
TRBV7-9,TRBJ2-3,CASSLEGGGSDTQYF
TRBV4-2,TRBJ1-1,CASSQTGAETEAFF
TRBV5-1,TRBJ2-5,CASSGAGGYETQYF
TRBV7-9,TRBJ2-3,CSSSLPSGGTDTQYF
TRBV7-9,TRBJ1-2,CASSPHLGQGGHGYTF
TRBV15,TRBJ2-7,CATSRGTAKNEQYF
TRBV2,TRBJ2-7,CASSAYEQYF